The clone carrying this T cell receptor (beta chain) was observed a few times. No antigen is known for it. PCR employed 60 Vbeta and 13 Jbeta primers. TCRdb keeps only in-frame clones here, not all; method: immunoSEQ multiplex PCR. The table lists 99,000 or so clones, around 10% of them singletons. These data are taken from a study of cytomegalovirus exposure and HLA in healthy donors. Study results and caveats: Sequencing artifact likely explains a cluster of highly shared sequence variants.

The germline V and J ends were trimmed by 5 bases and 5 bases, with 10 bases remaining between them. CDR3 length: 12 residues. Per germline, CDR1 SGHRS and CDR2 YFSETQ. The chain combines TRBV5-1 with TRBJ2-5, with D uncertain. Source material: PBMCs. The clonotype comes from a man aged 35 to 55 in good health and CMV-seropositive. The CDR3 DNA reads as TGCGCCAGCAGACCCGAGGCGGAGACCCAGTACTTC. Encoded protein: CASRPEAETQYF.